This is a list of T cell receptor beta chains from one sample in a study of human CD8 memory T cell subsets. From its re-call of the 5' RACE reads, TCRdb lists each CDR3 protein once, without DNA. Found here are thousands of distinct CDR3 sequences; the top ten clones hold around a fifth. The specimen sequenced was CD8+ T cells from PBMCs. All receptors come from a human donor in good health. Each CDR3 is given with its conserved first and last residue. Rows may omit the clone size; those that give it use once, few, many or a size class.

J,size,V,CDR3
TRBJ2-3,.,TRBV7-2,CASSGSAVDTQYF
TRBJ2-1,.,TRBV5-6,CASSLEAGVYNEQFF
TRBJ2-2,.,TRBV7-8,CASSLARDKPNTGELFF
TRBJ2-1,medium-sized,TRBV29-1,CSVGQGLGYTEQFF
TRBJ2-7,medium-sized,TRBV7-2,CASSSGTGTDEQYF
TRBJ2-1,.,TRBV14,CASSQVPHFRRMSYNEQFF
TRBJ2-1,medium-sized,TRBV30,CAWFSSYNEQFF
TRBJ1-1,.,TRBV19,CASSIGFGNTEAFF
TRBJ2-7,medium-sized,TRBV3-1,CASSQDRDSLYEQYF
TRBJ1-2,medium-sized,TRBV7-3,CASSPGGVTGGDETGYTF
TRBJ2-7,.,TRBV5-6,CASRRTRGNYEQYF
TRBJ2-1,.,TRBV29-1,CSVWASGSPGYNEQFF
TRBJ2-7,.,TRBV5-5,CASSPGTGGFDSYEQYF
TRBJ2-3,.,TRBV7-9,CASSLAVASGDTQYF
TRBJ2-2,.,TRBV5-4,CASSLEGGQGTGELFF
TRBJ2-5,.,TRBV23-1,CASSQSGRLQETQYF
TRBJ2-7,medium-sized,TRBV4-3,CASSQDLVERLAGSEQYF
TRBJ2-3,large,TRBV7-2,CASSPLVTDTQYF
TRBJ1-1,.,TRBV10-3,CAIRRDRGLNTEAFF